The 19 T cell receptor beta chains below all came from one sample that was sequenced in a study of Ad26.COV2.S vaccination and SARS-CoV-2 variants. The data were produced by immunoSEQ multiplex PCR, yet TCRdb's version contains in-frame clones alone and is incomplete. The sample has fewer than 500,000 clones, about 93% seen once; the top ten hold more than 9%. The sample's treatment: 15 to 20 received Ad26.COV2.S at low or high dose, single or two shots; about five received placebo; per-sample allocation not given. After the first vaccine or placebo injection, samples were drawn on day 63. The sequencing used peripheral blood, collected in a trial of Ad26.COV2.S vaccine versus placebo. The receptors derive from a person aged 18 to 59 who received the Ad26.COV2.S COVID-19 vaccine or a placebo.

This chain joins TRBV28 and TRBJ2-2; D is possibly TRBD2 (6 bases). CDR3 length: 14 amino acids. Germline V gene lookup returns CDR1 MDHEN and CDR2 SYDVKM. The germline V and J ends were trimmed by 5 bases and 4 bases, with 11 bases remaining between them. The DNA for the CDR3 is TGTGCCAGCAGTGGGAGGTTGAGCACCGGGGAGCTGTTTTTT. This translates into CASSGRLSTGELFF.

The rearrangement joins TRBV10-3 to TRBJ2-7; TRBD1 aligns across 7 bases. J was trimmed by 3 bases and V by 6 bases; bases with no gene match: 2. CDR1 and CDR2 (germline): ENHRY, SYGVKD. CDR3 length: 12 amino acids. The CDR3 DNA sequence: TGTGCCATCAGAACAGGGGACTACGAGCAGTACTTC. Its translation: CAIRTGDYEQYF.

This clone appeared a single time. The chain combines TRBV27 with TRBJ2-3, with TRBD2 as a possible D gene (6 bases). The germline V gene encodes CDR1 MNHEY and CDR2 SMNVEV (reference sequence). Trimming pared 2 bases from V and 0 bases from J, leaving 6 bases between. The CDR3 spans 14 residues. The CDR3 protein is CASSLLASTDTQYF. The CDR3 nucleotides read TGTGCCAGCAGTTTACTAGCGAGCACAGATACGCAGTATTTT.

The genes are TRBV4-3 and TRBJ1-1, with D possibly TRBD1 on 6 matching bases. This CDR3 region has 16 residues. Germline assignment: CDR1 LGHNA and CDR2 YSLEER. V was pared by 1 base and J by 4 bases, with 16 bases between. The CDR3 is CASSQVEGWGRTEAFF. Written as DNA, the CDR3 is TGCGCCAGCAGCCAAGTGGAGGGGTGGGGGCGCACTGAAGCTTTCTTT.

V and J are TRBV3-1 (or the pseudogene TRBV3-2) and TRBJ2-1, with TRBD2 identical over 12 bases. This CDR3 has 16 residues. V was clipped by 5 bases and J by 8 bases; unmatched bases: 10. Germline loops: CDR1 LGHDT, CDR2 YNNKEL (reference sequence). CDR3 nucleotide sequence: TGTGCCAGCAGCGCCGGACTAGCGGGATCTTACTATGAGCAGTTCTTC. The encoded protein is CASSAGLAGSYYEQFF.

This clone has more than one count but fewer than ten. The J gene is TRBJ2-1, the V gene TRBV6-2 or TRBV6-3, with TRBD2 matching over 7 bases. J gave up 2 bases and V 3 bases, and 7 bases lay outside the gene matches. The CDR3 runs to 16 residues. The germline V gene has CDR1 MNHEY and CDR2 SVGEGT. Here the CDR3 DNA reads TGTGCCAGCAGTTATGGGCTAGCGGATCCCTACAATGAGCAGTTCTTC. It translates to CASSYGLADPYNEQFF.

This chain joins TRBV6-5 and TRBJ1-6; D unresolved. CDR3 size: 15 residues. Germline V gene sequence: CDR1 MNHEY, CDR2 SVGAGI. V lost 5 bases and J lost 4, with 12 bases in between. The CDR3 nucleotides read TGTGCCAGCAGTCATACGACTGTGTATAATTCACCCCTCCACTTT. Its translation: CASSHTTVYNSPLHF.

The chain has TRBV10-3 and TRBJ1-1, with D unclear. CDR3 length: 12 residues. V gave up 3 bases and J gave up 2 bases, with 4 bases separating them. Germline V gene lookup returns CDR1 ENHRY and CDR2 SYGVKD. The CDR3 is CAISDYNTEAFF. CDR3 DNA: TGTGCCATCAGTGATTATAACACTGAAGCTTTCTTT.

The gene calls are TRBV19 and TRBJ1-1; D is ambiguous. CDR3 length: 12 amino acids. Germline V gene lookup returns CDR1 LNHDA and CDR2 SQIVND (reference sequence). V was shortened by 6 bases and J by 7 bases, with 12 bases between the two germline ends. CDR3 coding DNA: TGTGCCAGTAGCTTCCGGACGGATGAAGCTTTCTTT. Translation: CASSFRTDEAFF.

This clone came up a few times. This sequence joins TRBV19 and TRBJ2-7, with 10 bases identical to TRBD2. Trimming cost V 0 bases and J 5 bases; bases outside gene matches: 25. The CDR3 runs 22 residues. The germline CDR1 and CDR2 sequences are LNHDA and SQIVND (reference sequence). The CDR3 region is CASSIEHLGQDSGRIPRNEQYF. The CDR3 DNA sequence: TGTGCCAGTAGTATAGAGCACCTCGGACAGGATAGCGGGAGGATCCCTCGGAACGAGCAGTACTTC. Full variable domain (missing parts from reference TRBV19 and TRBJ2-7): DGGITQSPKYLFRKEGQNVTLSCEQNLNHDAMYWYRQDPGQGLRLIYYSQIVNDFQKGDIAEGYSVSREKKESFPLTVTSAQKNPTAFYLCASSIEHLGQDSGRIPRNEQYFGPGTRLTVT.

The CDR3 DNA follows: TGTGCCAGTAGTATGGGACAGGGGAGGCGGAATCAGCCCCAGCATTTT. The encoded protein is CASSMGQGRRNQPQHF. The chain carries TRBV19 and TRBJ1-5; TRBD1 matches at 10 bases. With V trimmed by 3 bases and J by 4 bases, 6 bases remained unmatched. CDR3 length: 16 residues. Germline lookup yields CDR1 LNHDA and CDR2 SQIVND (reference sequence). Full variable domain (outside the CDR3, taken from reference TRBV19 and TRBJ1-5): DGGITQSPKYLFRKEGQNVTLSCEQNLNHDAMYWYRQDPGQGLRLIYYSQIVNDFQKGDIAEGYSVSREKKESFPLTVTSAQKNPTAFYLCASSMGQGRRNQPQHFGDGTRLSIL.

Here the CDR3 reads CASSPRTGGAYGYTF. The CDR3 DNA is TGTGCCAGCAGCCCACGAACAGGGGGCGCGTATGGCTACACCTTC. V is TRBV7-2 and J is TRBJ1-2, with 9 nucleotides matching TRBD1. Germline V CDR1 and CDR2: SGHTA, FQGNSA. There are 15 residues in the CDR3. The ends lost 5 bases at V and 5 bases at J; junction bases unmatched: 9.

The sample holds one count of this clone. This chain joins TRBV6-5 and TRBJ2-1; the D is unclear. Germline V gene lookup returns CDR1 MNHEY and CDR2 SVGAGI. V lost 5 bases and J 7 bases, leaving 12 bases between the germline ends. CDR3 length: 13 amino acids. This chain's CDR3 is CASSRPGTNEQFF. In DNA, the CDR3 is TGTGCCAGCAGTCGCCCGGGCACAAATGAGCAGTTCTTC.

The chain couples TRBV5-6 to TRBJ2-2; 7 bases are shared with TRBD2. V was pared by 0 bases and J by 5 bases, with 7 bases of the junction left unmatched. Germline V gives CDR1 SGHDT, CDR2 YYEEEE. The CDR3 runs to 16 residues. The CDR3 coding sequence is TGTGCCAGCAGCTTGGTGGCTGGACTAGGGACCGGGGAGCTGTTTTTT. This sequence encodes CASSLVAGLGTGELFF. Drawing the rest from reference TRBV5-6 and TRBJ2-2, the complete variable domain is DAGVTQSPTHLIKTRGQQVTLRCSPKSGHDTVSWYQQALGQGPQFIFQYYEEEERQRGNFPDRFSGHQFPNYSSELNVNALLLGDSALYLCASSLVAGLGTGELFFGEGSRLTVL.

Regarding this clone: A read error may produce the germline difference seen at one junction end. V and J are TRBV29-1 and TRBJ2-3, with 8 positions matching TRBD2. The germline V gene has CDR1 SQVTM and CDR2 ANQGSEA. The CDR3 is 15 residues long. As DNA, the CDR3 is TGCAGCGTCGAAGAGACGGGACTAGACACAGATACGCAGTATTTT. Residues: CSVEETGLDTDTQYF.

The J gene is TRBJ2-3, the V gene TRBV6-5; TRBD2 matches at 7 bases. The CDR3 has 16 residues. With V trimmed by 4 bases and J by 2 bases, 9 bases remained unmatched. Germline-derived CDR1 and CDR2 are MNHEY and SVGAGI. The CDR3 DNA reads as TGTGCCAGCAGTTGGACCCCTAGCGGCCTCACAGATACGCAGTATTTT. It is translated as CASSWTPSGLTDTQYF.

V usage is TRBV24-1 and J usage is TRBJ2-3, with D possibly being TRBD2 (6 bases). Germline-derived CDR1 and CDR2 are KGHDR and SFDVKD. The CDR3 length is 16 residues. V was cut by 0 bases and J by 1 base, with 10 bases left in between. DNA of the CDR3: TGTGCCACCAGTGATTTGACGGGAGTGGGCACAGATACGCAGTATTTT. Its translation: CATSDLTGVGTDTQYF.

The chain couples TRBV4-1 to TRBJ2-7; maybe TRBD1 (5 bases). This CDR3 contains 15 residues. The V end was cut by 1 base, the J end by 3 bases, with 13 bases between. Looked up from germline, CDR1 is MGHRA and CDR2 is YSYEKL. CDR3 region: CASSQVPGINYEQYF. DNA of the CDR3: TGCGCCAGCAGCCAAGTTCCAGGGATTAACTACGAGCAGTACTTC.

This clone has only one observation. The chain joins TRBV19 to TRBJ2-3; tentatively, D is TRBD1 (5 bases). CDR1 and CDR2 from the germline V gene are LNHDA and SQIVND (reference sequence). Deletions cut 6 bases from V and 0 bases from J, with 10 bases between. This CDR3 has 14 amino acids. The CDR3 sequence is CASRTDMSTDTQYF. The CDR3 nucleotides are TGTGCCAGTAGGACGGACATGAGCACAGATACGCAGTATTTT. Variable domain in full (rest from reference TRBV19 and TRBJ2-3): DGGITQSPKYLFRKEGQNVTLSCEQNLNHDAMYWYRQDPGQGLRLIYYSQIVNDFQKGDIAEGYSVSREKKESFPLTVTSAQKNPTAFYLCASRTDMSTDTQYFGPGTRLTVL.